This T cell receptor (beta chain) was retrieved from a study of blood T cells in healthy people across ages. Together with a sample-barcoded 5' primer, a J-beta primer mix was included in a second PCR lasting roughly 6 to 12 cycles. TCRdb reprocessed the 5' RACE reads via MiXCR and lists one record per CDR3 protein. The sample contains fewer than 900,000 distinct CDR3 sequences, about 42% of which appear only once. Germline CDR1 is SGHTA and CDR2 is FQGNSA. CDR3 length: 14 amino acids. Sequencing was carried out using blood. The V gene is TRBV7-2, the J gene TRBJ2-4; TRBD2 might be the D (5 bases). TRBJ2-7 matches the DNA end more closely, so the J call is doubtful. The sequence was obtained from a woman aged 55-69 years in good health. For the CDR3, the DNA is TGTGCCAGCGGAAACGCAGCGGTCGGTTACGAGCAGTACTTC. Its protein is CASGNAAVGYEQYF.